This T cell receptor (beta chain) was sequenced in a study of T cells in tumors after PD-1 blockade. The assay was immunoSEQ multiplex PCR, and TCRdb's table has in-frame clones only and misses some. The table has around 2,500 clones, around 74% seen once. Germline V lookup: CDR1 PRHDT, CDR2 FYEKMQ (reference sequence). The CDR3 loop spans 14 amino acids. The V gene lost 3 bases and the J gene lost 8 bases, with 14 bases spanning the gap. The chain recombines TRBV13 with TRBJ2-1, with a possible D match to TRBD1 (5 bases). The TCR originated in a human donor with basal cell carcinoma. Here the sequenced sample was tumor tissue, taken after anti-PD-1 treatment. The CDR3 sequence: CASSFRWEGDEQFF. The CDR3 DNA reads TGTGCCAGCAGCTTCCGATGGGAAGGGGATGAGCAGTTCTTC.